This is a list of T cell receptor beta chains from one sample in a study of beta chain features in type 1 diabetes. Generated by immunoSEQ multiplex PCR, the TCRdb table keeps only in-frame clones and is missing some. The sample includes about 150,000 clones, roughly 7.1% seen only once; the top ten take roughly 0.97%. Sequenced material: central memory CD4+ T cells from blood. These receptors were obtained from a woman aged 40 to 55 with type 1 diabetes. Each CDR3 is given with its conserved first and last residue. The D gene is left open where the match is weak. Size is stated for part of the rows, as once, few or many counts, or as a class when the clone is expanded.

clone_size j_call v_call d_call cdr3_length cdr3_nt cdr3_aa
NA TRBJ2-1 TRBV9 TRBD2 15 TGTGCCAGCAGCAAGACTAGCGGGAGTACAAATGAGCAGTTCTTC CASSKTSGSTNEQFF
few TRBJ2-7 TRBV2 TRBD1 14 TGTGCCAGCAGAGGACAGGGGGGCCCCTACGAGCAGTACTTC CASRGQGGPYEQYF
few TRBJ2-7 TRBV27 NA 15 TGTGCCAGCAGTTTATCAGGACTCCCCATAGGGGAGCAGTACTTC CASSLSGLPIGEQYF
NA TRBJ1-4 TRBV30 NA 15 TGTGCCTGGGAGCCGGGGGGCCGGTATAATGAAAAACTGTTTTTT CAWEPGGRYNEKLFF
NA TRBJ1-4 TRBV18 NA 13 TGTGCCAGCTCACCCCCAGGGCAGACCAAACTGTTTTTT CASSPPGQTKLFF
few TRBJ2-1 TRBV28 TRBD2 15 TGTGCCAGCAGCCGCACTAGCGGGGCTCTCAATGAGCAGTTCTTC CASSRTSGALNEQFF
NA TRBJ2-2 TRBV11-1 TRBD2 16 TGTGCCAGCAGCCTGGGACTAGTGGGGGCAACCGGGGAGCTGTTTTTT CASSLGLVGATGELFF
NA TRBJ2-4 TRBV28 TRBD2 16 TGTGCCAGCAGCCTCCCGGCTAGCGGGAGTAAAAACATTCAGTACTTC CASSLPASGSKNIQYF
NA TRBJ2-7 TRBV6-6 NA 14 TGTGCCAGCAGCTTTCAGGGGGGCAACTACGAGCAGTACTTC CASSFQGGNYEQYF
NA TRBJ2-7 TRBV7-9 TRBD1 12 TGTGCCAGCAGCTTTACAGGGGACGAGCAGTACTTC CASSFTGDEQYF
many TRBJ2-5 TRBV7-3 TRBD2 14 TGTGCCAGCAGCAAACTAGCGTGGCAAGAGACCCAGTACTTC CASSKLAWQETQYF
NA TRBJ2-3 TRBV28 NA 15 TGTGCCAGCAGTTTTATACAGTACCCCACAGATACGCAGTATTTT CASSFIQYPTDTQYF
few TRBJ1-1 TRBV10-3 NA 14 TGTGCCATCAGTGATTGGAATGCGGCAACTGAAGCTTTCTTT CAISDWNAATEAFF
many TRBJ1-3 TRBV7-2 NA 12 TGTGCCAGCAGCCCGGGAATGAGCACCATATATTTT CASSPGMSTIYF
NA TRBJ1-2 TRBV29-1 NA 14 TGCAGCGTTGAGGAGGGATCCATACTTAGTGGCTACACCTTC CSVEEGSILSGYTF
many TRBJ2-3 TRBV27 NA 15 TGTGCCAGCAGTTTATCCGGGACTGGCACAGATACGCAGTATTTT CASSLSGTGTDTQYF
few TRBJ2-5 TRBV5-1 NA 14 TGCGCCAGCCGACCCCGGGCCCCAGGAGGGACCCAGTACTTC CASRPRAPGGTQYF
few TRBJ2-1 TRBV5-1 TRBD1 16 TGCGCCAGCTCCTATATCGGGACAGGGGGCTACAATGAGCAGTTCTTC CASSYIGTGGYNEQFF
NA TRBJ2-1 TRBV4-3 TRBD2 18 TGCGCCAGCAGCCACGACTACGGACTAGCGGGTGCCTACAATGAGCAGTTCTTC CASSHDYGLAGAYNEQFF
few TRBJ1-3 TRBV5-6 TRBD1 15 TGTGCCAGCAGCTTTGGGACAGGGGGCGGAAACACCATATATTTT CASSFGTGGGNTIYF
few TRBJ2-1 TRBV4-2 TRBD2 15 TGTGCCAGCAGCCAAACACTAGCGGGGGGTAATGAGCAGTTCTTC CASSQTLAGGNEQFF
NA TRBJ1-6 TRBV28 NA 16 TGTGCGGCCAAAGGGAGAGGGTTTTGGGTACGCTCACCCCTCCACTTT CAAKGRGFWVRSPLHF
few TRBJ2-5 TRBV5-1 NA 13 TGCGCCAGCAGCTTGGGCAGCGCCGAGACCCAGTACTTC CASSLGSAETQYF
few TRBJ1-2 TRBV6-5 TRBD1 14 TGTGCCAGCAGTTACTCGACAGGGGTTAGAGGCTACACCTTC CASSYSTGVRGYTF
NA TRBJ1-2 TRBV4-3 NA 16 TGCGCCAGCAGCCAAGAAGCGAAGTCCCCCCGCTATGGCTACACCTTC CASSQEAKSPRYGYTF
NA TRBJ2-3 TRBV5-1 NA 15 TGCGCCAGCAGCTTGGATCGACTACCAACAGATACGCAGTATTTT CASSLDRLPTDTQYF
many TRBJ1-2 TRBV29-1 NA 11 TGCAGCGTGAGGTGGAACTATGGCTACACCTTC CSVRWNYGYTF
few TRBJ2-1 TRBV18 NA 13 TGTGCCAGCTCACCGGGGGACACGGGGGAGCAGTTCTTC CASSPGDTGEQFF
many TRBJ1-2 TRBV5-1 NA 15 TGCGCCAGCAGCGGCACGGGGGGACGCAACTATGGCTACACCTTC CASSGTGGRNYGYTF
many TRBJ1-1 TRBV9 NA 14 TGTGCCAGCAGCGTAGGGCAGGGGAACACTGAAGCTTTCTTT CASSVGQGNTEAFF
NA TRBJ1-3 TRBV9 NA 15 TGTGCCAGCAGCCTATCTTACCTCTCTGGAAACACCATATATTTT CASSLSYLSGNTIYF
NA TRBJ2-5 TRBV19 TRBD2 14 TGTGCCAGTAGTAGCGGGAGGGCCCGGGAGACCCAGTACTTC CASSSGRARETQYF
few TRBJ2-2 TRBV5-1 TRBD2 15 TGCGCCAGCAGCGCCGGGACTAGCGGTTTCGGGGAGCTGTTTTTT CASSAGTSGFGELFF
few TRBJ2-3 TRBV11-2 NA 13 TGTGCCAGCAGCTTAGATAGACTAGATACGCAGTATTTT CASSLDRLDTQYF
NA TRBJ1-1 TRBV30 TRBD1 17 TGTGCCTGGAGTTCGGGACAGGGTTTTTCCCGGAACACTGAAGCTTTCTTT CAWSSGQGFSRNTEAFF
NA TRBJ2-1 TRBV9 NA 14 TGTGCCAGCAGCGTAGGTTGGACAGACAATGAGCAGTTCTTC CASSVGWTDNEQFF
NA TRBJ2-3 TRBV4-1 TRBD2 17 TGCGCCAGCAGCCAAGATTCGGGCGGGGGTGGTGTAGATACGCAGTATTTT CASSQDSGGGGVDTQYF
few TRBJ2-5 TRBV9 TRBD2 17 TGTGCCAGCAGCATCGGGACTAGTTTCCCGGGAGGGGAGACCCAGTACTTC CASSIGTSFPGGETQYF